The text below deals with one T cell receptor (beta chain). Its antigen has not been determined. Per-nucleotide qualities are absent, and no much larger clonotype sits a single base away. These data are taken from a study of technical replicates of blood from a handful of donors (dated by TCRdb to about 2017). The library was generated by the immunoSEQ multiplex PCR assay. Drawn from immuneACCESS, this table holds only the in-frame rearrangements with V and J called that TCRdb kept. Clones are partly lost; checked studies trace under half to an unresolved V gene and leave the rest unexplained. Counted in this sample were roughly 45,000 clones; 92% of them appeared once. 3% to 5% of the sample is taken by the ten largest. This TCR was sampled from a human donor in good health. Some clones in this sample may be carry-over from other donors' samples. Sample: PBMCs.

Here the CDR3 is given as CASSIAGGATDTQYF. The DNA sequence follows: TGTGCCAGCAGTATAGCGGGAGGAGCCACAGATACGCAGTATTTT. The rearrangement combines TRBV6-4 with TRBJ2-3; 10 of the junction bases match TRBD2. Per the germline V gene, MRHNA is the CDR1 and SNTAGT is the CDR2. Unmatched junction bases come to 4, with V trimmed by 5 bases and J by 2 bases. Including the terminal cysteine and phenylalanine, the CDR3 comprises 15 residues. The CDR3 DNA has 45 bases and is translated from base 1.